The next 32 T cell receptor beta chains were all read from a single sample in a study of shared clonotypes between healthy human individuals. CD45RO negativity and positive selection for CCR7 defined naive CD8 cells, a population that excluded terminally differentiated effector memory CD45RA+ cells. Generated by immunoSEQ multiplex PCR, the TCRdb table keeps only in-frame clones and is missing some. Of about 2.1 million clones in the sample, 85% to 95% were seen once. The sequenced sample consisted of naive CD8+ T cells from PBMCs. These receptors originate from a man aged 18 to 29 in good health. Some clones in this sample may be carry-over from other donors' samples.

The chain has TRBV14 and TRBJ1-4; D gene unclear. This CDR3 spans 13 amino acids. Trimming shortened V by 1 base and J by 14 bases, and 14 bases separated the two germline ends. In germline, CDR1 is SGHDN, CDR2 FVKESK. The CDR3 sequence: CASSQVEKEVLFF. Written as DNA, the CDR3 is TGTGCCAGCAGCCAAGTGGAAAAAGAGGTGCTGTTTTTT.

A remark on this clone: This same CDR3 is encoded by further DNA sequences in the sample. The chain is built from TRBV11-2 and TRBJ2-3, with D uncertain. The V gene lost 3 bases and the J gene lost 5 bases, with 3 bases spanning the gap. Looked up from germline, CDR1 is SGHAT and CDR2 is FQNNGV. The CDR3 is 11 amino acids. The CDR3 DNA sequence: TGTGCCAGCAGCTTGGGAGATACGCAGTATTTT. It is translated as CASSLGDTQYF.

V is TRBV7-9 and J is TRBJ1-2; no firm D call. Trimming cost V 6 bases and J 8 bases, with 16 bases left between them. There are 13 residues in the CDR3. From germline, CDR1 is SEHNR and CDR2 FQNEAQ (reference sequence). DNA for the CDR3: TGTGCCAGCAGTTCGCGTGGCCTCGTGGGCTACACCTTC. Translation gives CASSSRGLVGYTF.

The CDR3 here is CASSLTVTYEQYF. The CDR3 bases are TGTGCCAGCAGCCTGACAGTCACCTACGAGCAGTACTTC. J is TRBJ2-7 and V is TRBV5-5, with a possible D match to TRBD1 (5 bases). The germline gives CDR1 SGHKS, CDR2 YYEKEE (reference sequence). V was cut by 4 bases and J by 2 bases, with 10 bases left in between. The CDR3 sequence is 13 residues long.

V gene TRBV5-4 combines with J gene TRBJ1-1, with 8 nucleotides matching TRBD1. Germline V gives CDR1 SGHNT, CDR2 YYREEE (reference sequence). Trimming at V came to 4 bases and at J to 6 bases, leaving 2 bases not matched to a gene. This CDR3 has 12 residues. The CDR3 here is CASSTDRAEAFF. The CDR3 bases are TGTGCCAGCAGCACGGACAGGGCTGAAGCTTTCTTT.

The J gene is TRBJ2-7, the V gene TRBV9; D remains ambiguous. Per the germline V gene, CDR1 is SGDLS and CDR2 is YYNGEE. The CDR3 extends over 13 amino acids. Trimming took 3 bases from V and 9 from J, leaving 16 bases between them. The CDR3: CASSARVWDSQYF. The CDR3 DNA is TGTGCCAGCAGCGCCCGGGTCTGGGATTCGCAGTACTTC. The entire variable domain, with the rest obtained from reference TRBV9 and TRBJ2-7, is as follows: DSGVTQTPKHLITATGQRVTLRCSPRSGDLSVYWYQQSLDQGLQFLIQYYNGEERAKGNILERFSAQQFPDLHSELNLSSLELGDSALYFCASSARVWDSQYFGPGTRLTVT.

This chain joins TRBV9 and TRBJ2-7; 9 nucleotides align to TRBD2. The CDR3 spans 15 residues. The V gene end was trimmed by 0 bases and the J gene end by 5 bases; junction bases not matched to a gene: 6. The V gene's germline CDR1 is SGDLS and CDR2 YYNGEE. The CDR3 nucleotides are TGTGCCAGCAGCGTAGGGGCTAGCGGGAACAACGAGCAGTACTTC. Protein: CASSVGASGNNEQYF.

This chain uses TRBV29-1 with TRBJ1-2, with D tentatively TRBD1 (5 bases). CDR3 size: 15 residues. Germline values: CDR1 SQVTM, CDR2 ANQGSEA. V lost 5 bases, J lost 0 bases, and 16 bases lay in between. CDR3 sequence reads: CSVIPLWTPNYGYTF. The CDR3 DNA is TGCAGCGTTATCCCCCTTTGGACACCTAACTATGGCTACACCTTC.

The gene calls are TRBV5-4 and TRBJ2-7; TRBD2 agrees at 10 bases. Germline CDR1 and CDR2: SGHNT and YYREEE (reference sequence). V shed 4 bases and J 2 bases; nucleotides not matched to a gene: 6. This CDR3 contains 15 residues. The CDR3 spells CASSPGLAETYEQYF. The CDR3 coding sequence is TGTGCCAGCAGCCCCGGACTAGCGGAAACCTACGAGCAGTACTTC.

The V call is TRBV5-4, the J call TRBJ2-7; TRBD2 might be the D (6 bases). Germline V gene sequence: CDR1 SGHNT, CDR2 YYREEE (reference sequence). The CDR3 length is 13 residues. The V and J ends lost 3 bases and 5 bases respectively, with 12 bases between them. CDR3 nucleotide sequence: TGTGCCAGCAGCTGGACGGAGGGCCACGAGCAGTACTTC. This gives the protein CASSWTEGHEQYF. The full variable domain, with the rest looked up from reference TRBV5-4 and TRBJ2-7, is ETGVTQSPTHLIKTRGQQVTLRCSSQSGHNTVSWYQQALGQGPQFIFQYYREEENGRGNFPPRFSGLQFPNYSSELNVNALELDDSALYLCASSWTEGHEQYFGPGTRLTVT.

This chain uses TRBV5-1 with TRBJ1-1; TRBD1 matches at 8 bases. CDR3 length: 16 residues. Per the germline V gene, CDR1 is SGHRS and CDR2 is YFSETQ. J gave up 0 bases and V 2 bases, and 6 bases lay outside the gene matches. CDR3: CASSLQGGIMNTEAFF. DNA for the CDR3: TGCGCCAGCAGCTTACAGGGGGGAATTATGAACACTGAAGCTTTCTTT.

This chain uses TRBV5-1 with TRBJ1-5; D is ambiguous. CDR1 and CDR2 from the germline V gene are SGHRS and YFSETQ. Between the trimmed V and J ends, which lost 4 bases and 4 bases, there was a span of 15 bases. The CDR3 runs to 15 residues. The CDR3 sequence: CASSPDGLSNQPQHF. The DNA for the CDR3 is TGCGCCAGCAGCCCTGACGGACTATCAAATCAGCCCCAGCATTTT. The whole variable domain, remainder taken from reference TRBV5-1 and TRBJ1-5, is KAGVTQTPRYLIKTRGQQVTLSCSPISGHRSVSWYQQTPGQGLQFLFEYFSETQRNKGNFPGRFSGRQFSNSRSEMNVSTLELGDSALYLCASSPDGLSNQPQHFGDGTRLSIL.

The V and J genes are TRBV18 and TRBJ2-3, with TRBD2 matching 8 bases. CDR1 and CDR2 (germline): KGHSH, LQKENI. Losses at the gene ends were 2 bases for V and 4 bases for J; bases not matched to a gene: 5. This CDR3 has 15 amino acids. The CDR3 sequence is CASSPELAEADTQYF. The CDR3 nucleotides are TGTGCCAGCTCACCAGAACTAGCGGAGGCAGATACGCAGTATTTT. Variable domain in full (rest from reference TRBV18 and TRBJ2-3): NAGVMQNPRHLVRRRGQEARLRCSPMKGHSHVYWYRQLPEEGLKFMVYLQKENIIDESGMPKERFSAEFPKEGPSILRIQQVVRGDSAAYFCASSPELAEADTQYFGPGTRLTVL.

The rearrangement uses TRBV7-2 and TRBJ2-5; 10 positions agree with TRBD2. V trimming: 5 bases; J trimming: 3 bases; junction bases outside the gene matches: 12. CDR3 length: 17 residues. Germline V CDR1 and CDR2: SGHTA, FQGNSA. The CDR3 sequence is CASSPRQRLAGKETQYF. For the CDR3, the DNA is TGTGCCAGCAGCCCGCGACAGAGACTAGCGGGTAAAGAGACCCAGTACTTC.

The chain recombines TRBV7-9 with TRBJ2-4, with 11 bases aligning to TRBD2. CDR1 is SEHNR and CDR2 is FQNEAQ in the germline V gene (reference sequence). After removal of 4 bases from V and 1 base from J, the junction contained 0 bases not matched to a gene. This CDR3 has 15 amino acids. The CDR3 spells CASSSSGGAKNIQYF. CDR3 DNA sequence: TGTGCCAGCAGCTCTAGCGGGGGGGCCAAAAACATTCAGTACTTC.

The gene calls are TRBV21-1 and TRBJ2-7. TRBV21-1 is assigned pseudogene status. This CDR3 has 17 amino acids. The CDR3 DNA sequence: TGTGCCAGCAGCCCGCTCTCCGCGGGGGCGAAACAGGGGGAGCAGTACTTC. Protein: CASSPLSAGAKQGEQYF.

The gene calls are TRBV7-9 and TRBJ1-1; 9 nucleotides agree with TRBD1. Unmatched junction bases numbered 4, after V lost 3 bases and J lost 2 bases. CDR1 and CDR2 from the germline V gene are SEHNR and FQNEAQ (reference sequence). CDR3 size: 15 residues. The CDR3 spells CASSFRTGANTEAFF. In DNA, the CDR3 is TGTGCCAGCAGCTTTCGGACAGGGGCAAACACTGAAGCTTTCTTT. Full variable domain (outside the CDR3, taken from reference TRBV7-9 and TRBJ1-1): DTGVSQNPRHKITKRGQNVTFRCDPISEHNRLYWYRQTLGQGPEFLTYFQNEAQLEKSRLLSDRFSAERPKGSFSTLEIQRTEQGDSAMYLCASSFRTGANTEAFFGQGTRLTVV.

J is TRBJ1-6 and V is TRBV7-9; possibly TRBD1 for D (5 bases). V shed 4 bases and J shed 19 bases, with 23 bases lying between them. CDR1 is SEHNR, CDR2 FQNEAQ, per germline (reference sequence). This CDR3 is 14 amino acids long. The CDR3 DNA reads as TGTGCCAGCAGCTCCGCCGGGCCGAGGGGCCCTTTTCACTTT. Its translation: CASSSAGPRGPFHF. The variable domain in full, with the rest retrieved from reference TRBV7-9 and TRBJ1-6, is DTGVSQNPRHKITKRGQNVTFRCDPISEHNRLYWYRQTLGQGPEFLTYFQNEAQLEKSRLLSDRFSAERPKGSFSTLEIQRTEQGDSAMYLCASSSAGPRGPFHFGNGTRLTVT.

CDR3 nucleotides: TGTGCCAGCAGCCACGTGATAGGGGGGGACAGTCCTGAGCAGTTCTTC. Amino acids: CASSHVIGGDSPEQFF. The chain joins TRBV5-6 to TRBJ2-1; D is perhaps TRBD1 or TRBD2 (7 bases each). The length of the CDR3 is 16 residues. V lost 4 bases and J 9 bases, leaving 23 bases between the germline ends. CDR1 is SGHDT, CDR2 YYEEEE, per germline.

This chain connects TRBV10-1 to TRBJ2-1, with 12 bases fitting TRBD2. V gave up 3 bases and J gave up 7 bases; unmatched junction bases: 1. CDR1 is WNHNN, CDR2 SYGVQD, per germline (reference sequence). This CDR3 is 14 amino acids long. CDR3 nucleotide sequence: TGCGCCAGCAGTGAAACTAGCGGGAGGAATGAGCAGTTCTTC. This encodes CASSETSGRNEQFF.

The chain is built from TRBV27 and TRBJ2-7; possibly TRBD1 for D (6 bases). Germline V gene sequence: CDR1 MNHEY, CDR2 SMNVEV (reference sequence). The ends were cut back, 2 bases at V and 4 bases at J, with 18 bases in the middle. The CDR3 length is 16 residues. CDR3 loop: CASSLQRTAWGYEQYF. The CDR3 DNA reads TGTGCCAGCAGTTTACAACGGACAGCCTGGGGGTACGAGCAGTACTTC.

The chain has TRBV4-2 and TRBJ2-5, with D perhaps matching TRBD1 (6 bases). The CDR3 consists of 17 residues. Per germline, CDR1 LGHNA and CDR2 YNFKEQ. The V end was cut by 1 base, the J end by 2 bases, with 17 bases between. CDR3 region: CASSQGPAGTLQETQYF. CDR3 DNA: TGTGCCAGCAGCCAAGGACCCGCCGGGACACTTCAAGAGACCCAGTACTTC.

This clone appeared a single time. V usage is TRBV2 and J usage is TRBJ2-1; 7 bases align to TRBD2. Germline trimming cut 6 bases from V and 8 bases from J; bases unmatched to any gene: 13. Germline CDR1 is SNHLY and CDR2 is FYNNEI. The CDR3 extends over 15 amino acids. In DNA form, the CDR3 reads TGTGCCAGCAGGACCCTGGGGGGGAGTGACTATGAGCAGTTCTTC. Translating gives CASRTLGGSDYEQFF.

The CDR3 DNA follows: TGTGCCAGCAGTTTTGGGCCTAGTAATGAGCAGTTCTTC. It yields the protein CASSFGPSNEQFF. The V and J genes are TRBV27 and TRBJ2-1; D uncertain. CDR1 is MNHEY, CDR2 SMNVEV, per germline (reference sequence). CDR3 size: 13 residues. Trimming left V 3 bases short and J 7 bases short, with 10 bases between.

The V call is TRBV29-1, the J call TRBJ2-2; 7 bases fit TRBD1. Per germline, CDR1 SQVTM and CDR2 ANQGSEA. V lost 1 base and J lost 6; bases outside the gene matches: 5. The CDR3 loop spans 14 amino acids. CDR3 in DNA: TGCAGCGTTGAAGGACAGGGAATAGCCGGGGAGCTGTTTTTT. Amino acids: CSVEGQGIAGELFF.

Of note for this clone: This CDR3 is also generated by other DNA sequences in the sample. CDR3 sequence reads: CASSQEGTGYGYTF. DNA of the CDR3: TGCGCCAGCAGCCAAGAGGGGACAGGCTATGGCTACACCTTC. V and J are TRBV4-1 and TRBJ1-2, with TRBD1 matching over 8 bases. In germline, CDR1 is MGHRA, CDR2 YSYEKL. This CDR3 is built from 14 residues. V trimming: 0 bases; J trimming: 4 bases; junction bases outside the gene matches: 1.

This chain uses TRBV7-2 with TRBJ2-7; D uncertain. The CDR3 contains 14 residues. Germline values: CDR1 SGHTA, CDR2 FQGNSA. V shed 3 bases and J shed 5 bases, with 14 bases lying between them. CDR3 coding DNA: TGTGCCAGCAGCTTCCAGTACGGGCCGAACGAGCAGTACTTC. Translation gives CASSFQYGPNEQYF.

V and J are TRBV19 and TRBJ2-7; D may be TRBD2 (7 bases). CDR3 length equals 16 residues. Trimming removed 1 base at V and 5 bases at J, with 18 bases between. The germline gives CDR1 LNHDA, CDR2 SQIVND (reference sequence). The CDR3 region has the DNA TGTGCCAGTAGTATAGTAGGGGGGGAGCGCCGGGACGAGCAGTACTTC. It encodes CASSIVGGERRDEQYF.

V is TRBV6-1 and J is TRBJ2-4; 7 bases map to TRBD1. After removal of 6 bases from V and 0 bases from J, the junction contained 2 bases not matched to a gene. This CDR3 has 14 amino acids. Germline V gene lookup returns CDR1 MNHNS and CDR2 SASEGT. Here the CDR3 DNA reads TGTGCCAGCAGGGACAGGTTAGCCAAAAACATTCAGTACTTC. Protein sequence: CASRDRLAKNIQYF.

The V gene is TRBV11-2, the J gene TRBJ2-1; D is ambiguous. Trimming cost V 3 bases and J 4 bases, with 7 bases left between them. Looked up from germline, CDR1 is SGHAT and CDR2 is FQNNGV. The CDR3 sequence is 13 residues long. The CDR3 loop is CASSLLVYNEQFF. The DNA for the CDR3 is TGTGCCAGCAGCTTGTTGGTATACAATGAGCAGTTCTTC.

The gene calls are TRBV30 and TRBJ2-5; 9 nucleotides agree with TRBD2. Matching the DNA end better, TRBJ2-7 makes the J call doubtful. CDR3 length: 17 residues. Germline CDR1 and CDR2: GTSNPN and SVGIG (reference sequence). The CDR3 nucleotides read TGTGCCTGGAGTGTACGGTTGGCGGGAGGGCCAAGGAACGAGCAGTACTTC. It codes for CAWSVRLAGGPRNEQYF.

The CDR3 sequence is CASSVARDTTTNEKLFF. The CDR3 bases are TGTGCCAGCAGCGTAGCCCGGGACACCACAACTAATGAAAAACTGTTTTTT. V gene TRBV9 combines with J gene TRBJ1-4; TRBD1 is a possible D gene (6 bases). The V end lost 0 bases, the J end lost 0 bases, and 12 bases lay between the germline ends. CDR1 and CDR2 from the germline V gene are SGDLS and YYNGEE. The CDR3 sequence is 17 residues long. Full variable domain (rest looked up from reference TRBV9 and TRBJ1-4): DSGVTQTPKHLITATGQRVTLRCSPRSGDLSVYWYQQSLDQGLQFLIQYYNGEERAKGNILERFSAQQFPDLHSELNLSSLELGDSALYFCASSVARDTTTNEKLFFGSGTQLSVL.